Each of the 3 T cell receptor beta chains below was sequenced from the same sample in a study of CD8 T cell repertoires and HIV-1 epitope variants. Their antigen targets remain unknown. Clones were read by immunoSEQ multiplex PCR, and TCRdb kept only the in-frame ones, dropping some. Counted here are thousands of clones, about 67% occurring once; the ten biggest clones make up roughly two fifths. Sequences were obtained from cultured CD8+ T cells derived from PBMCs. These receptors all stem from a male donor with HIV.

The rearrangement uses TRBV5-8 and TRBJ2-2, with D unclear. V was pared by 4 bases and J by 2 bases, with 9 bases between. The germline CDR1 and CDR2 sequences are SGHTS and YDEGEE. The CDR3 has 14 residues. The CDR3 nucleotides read TGTGCCAGCAGCCCCTTTATTAACACCGGGGAGCTGTTTTTT. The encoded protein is CASSPFINTGELFF.

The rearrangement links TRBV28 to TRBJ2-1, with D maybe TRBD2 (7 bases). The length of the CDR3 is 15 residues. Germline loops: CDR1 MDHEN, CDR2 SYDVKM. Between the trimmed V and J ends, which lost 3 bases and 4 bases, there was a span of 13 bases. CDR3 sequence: CASSFEGGLYNEQFF. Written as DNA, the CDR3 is TGTGCCAGCAGTTTCGAGGGGGGGCTTTACAATGAGCAGTTCTTC.

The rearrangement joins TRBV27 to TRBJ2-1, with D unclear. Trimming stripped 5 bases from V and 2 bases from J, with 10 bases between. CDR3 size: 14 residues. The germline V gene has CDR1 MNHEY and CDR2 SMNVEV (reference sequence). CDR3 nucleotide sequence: TGTGCCAGCAGTCCTTTCTCTCCCTACAATGAGCAGTTCTTC. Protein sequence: CASSPFSPYNEQFF.